Presented here are 32 T cell receptor beta chains from one specimen sequenced in a study of blood T cell repertoires in COVID-19. Sequenced by immunoSEQ multiplex PCR; TCRdb stores in-frame clones only, minus some. Here the sample spans 120,000 or so clones, 90% being singletons. The sequenced material came from peripheral blood. These TCRs come from a man between 60 and 75 years old with COVID-19, enrolled during active disease.

The J gene is TRBJ2-2, the V gene TRBV5-1; 11 bases map to TRBD2. The CDR3 has 17 amino acids. In germline, CDR1 is SGHRS, CDR2 YFSETQ. V was clipped by 4 bases and J by 0 bases; unmatched bases: 5. The DNA for the CDR3 is TGCGCCAGCAGCGCCCCGGGACTAGCGGCGAACACCGGGGAGCTGTTTTTT. Translation gives CASSAPGLAANTGELFF.

The V call is TRBV28, the J call TRBJ2-5, with D perhaps TRBD1 (5 bases). In germline, CDR1 is MDHEN, CDR2 SYDVKM. The CDR3 runs 13 residues. V lost 8 bases to trimming and J lost 4 bases, with 14 bases between them. CDR3: CASRTYIVETQYF. The CDR3 DNA reads TGTGCCAGCCGGACATATATTGTAGAGACCCAGTACTTC.

The rearrangement joins TRBV6-4 to TRBJ1-1; TRBD1 aligns across 9 bases. Germline assignment: CDR1 MRHNA and CDR2 SNTAGT. With 4 bases clipped from V and 1 base from J, the junction kept 4 bases outside the gene matches. The length of the CDR3 is 15 residues. CDR3 sequence: CASSVTGGGNTEAFF. In DNA form, the CDR3 reads TGTGCCAGCAGTGTAACAGGGGGCGGGAACACTGAAGCTTTCTTT.

The rearrangement uses TRBV5-8 and TRBJ1-5, with 7 bases matching TRBD1. The germline CDR1 and CDR2 sequences are SGHTS and YDEGEE. This CDR3 spans 13 amino acids. With V trimmed by 4 bases and J by 7 bases, 5 bases remained unmatched. CDR3 amino acids: CASSPGDSQPQHF. The CDR3 DNA is TGTGCCAGCAGCCCGGGGGACAGCCAGCCCCAGCATTTT. The variable domain in full, completed from reference TRBV5-8 and TRBJ1-5, reads EAGVTQSPTHLIKTRGQQATLRCSPISGHTSVYWYQQALGLGLQFLLWYDEGEERNRGNFPPRFSGRQFPNYSSELNVNALELEDSALYLCASSPGDSQPQHFGDGTRLSIL.

The chain uses TRBV4-1 and TRBJ2-1, with 7 bases aligning to TRBD1. Germline V lookup: CDR1 MGHRA, CDR2 YSYEKL. This CDR3 has 16 amino acids. V gave up 0 bases and J gave up 3 bases; unmatched junction bases: 5. CDR3 DNA sequence: TGCGCCAGCAGCCAAGAGGCAGGGGGTTTCTACAATGAGCAGTTCTTC. It yields the protein CASSQEAGGFYNEQFF.

The V gene is TRBV5-7, the J gene TRBJ2-7, with 10 bases matching TRBD1. TRBV5-7 is sorted into the ORF group, with uncertain function. The CDR3 totals 14 residues. V was pared by 6 bases and J by 5 bases, with 8 bases of the junction left unmatched. CDR3 nucleotide sequence: TGTGCCAGCATCCCGACAGGGGGCGCGAACGAGCAGTACTTC. Translating gives CASIPTGGANEQYF.

CDR3 in DNA: TGTGCCAGCAGCTCGCGGGACAGGGTGGTCACAGATACGCAGTATTTT. Its translation is CASSSRDRVVTDTQYF. The V call is TRBV11-3, the J call TRBJ2-3; TRBD1 agrees at 9 bases. V trimming: 4 bases; J trimming: 2 bases; junction bases outside the gene matches: 7. Germline V gives CDR1 SGHNT, CDR2 YENEEA. This CDR3 has 16 residues.

CDR3 sequence (DNA): TGTGCCAGCAGCTTGGACAGGGGGCCTGGAAACACCATATATTTT. Translation gives CASSLDRGPGNTIYF. The chain uses TRBV5-6 and TRBJ1-3; 9 bases fit TRBD1. Germline CDR1 reads SGHDT; CDR2 reads YYEEEE. There are 15 residues in the CDR3. The J segment lost 2 bases and the V segment lost 0 bases, leaving 0 bases of the junction unmatched. Full variable domain (outside the CDR3, taken from reference TRBV5-6 and TRBJ1-3): DAGVTQSPTHLIKTRGQQVTLRCSPKSGHDTVSWYQQALGQGPQFIFQYYEEEERQRGNFPDRFSGHQFPNYSSELNVNALLLGDSALYLCASSLDRGPGNTIYFGEGSWLTVV.

The gene calls are TRBV5-4 and TRBJ2-2; 11 bases line up with TRBD2. The CDR3 consists of 16 residues. From germline, CDR1 is SGHNT and CDR2 YYREEE (reference sequence). Trimming at V came to 0 bases and at J to 7 bases, leaving 5 bases not matched to a gene. The CDR3 protein is CASSLVAGGPGGELFF. Here the CDR3 DNA reads TGTGCCAGCAGCTTGGTAGCGGGAGGGCCGGGCGGGGAGCTGTTTTTT.

The chain employs TRBV7-2 and TRBJ2-6, with TRBD2 as a possible D gene (6 bases). Trimming removed 4 bases from V and 1 base from J, with 8 bases in between. The CDR3 is 15 residues long. Per the germline V gene, CDR1 is SGHTA and CDR2 is FQGNSA. Written as DNA, the CDR3 is TGTGCCAGCAGCTATGCGGGATCTGGGGCCAACGTCCTGACTTTC. Protein sequence: CASSYAGSGANVLTF.

The chain is built from TRBV5-4 and TRBJ1-1; unclear D gene. This CDR3 has 15 amino acids. V dropped 2 bases and J dropped 0 bases, with 11 bases sitting between them. Germline CDR1 SGHNT, CDR2 YYREEE (reference sequence). The CDR3 coding sequence is TGTGCCAGCAGCTTCGGGTTGCGGATGAACACTGAAGCTTTCTTT. This gives the protein CASSFGLRMNTEAFF.

Concerning this clone: Germline and junction disagree at one end, which may indicate a read error. The chain combines TRBV11-3 with TRBJ2-7; 8 nucleotides align to TRBD1. The CDR3 is 15 amino acids. Looked up from germline, CDR1 is SGHNT and CDR2 is YENEEA. The CDR3 sequence: CASRLVGQGANEQYF. Written as DNA, the CDR3 is TGTGCCAGCAGGTTAGTAGGACAGGGAGCCAACGAGCAGTACTTC.

The table lists this clone with a count of one. The V gene is TRBV27, the J gene TRBJ2-3, with 9 nucleotides matching TRBD2. J was trimmed by 6 bases and V by 6 bases; bases with no gene match: 10. This CDR3 contains 15 residues. Per the germline V gene, CDR1 is MNHEY and CDR2 is SMNVEV (reference sequence). The CDR3 DNA follows: TGTGCCAGCAGCTATAGCGGGAGTAAGGGGGATACGCAGTATTTT. It translates to CASSYSGSKGDTQYF.

This chain links TRBV19 with TRBJ2-7; 8 bases are a match to TRBD1. The V gene's germline CDR1 is LNHDA and CDR2 SQIVND (reference sequence). After removal of 3 bases from V and 4 bases from J, the junction contained 8 bases not matched to a gene. CDR3 size: 15 residues. The CDR3 sequence: CASSIESGGRYEQYF. In DNA, the CDR3 is TGTGCCAGTAGTATCGAGTCAGGGGGCCGGTACGAGCAGTACTTC. Full variable domain (remainder filled in from reference TRBV19 and TRBJ2-7): DGGITQSPKYLFRKEGQNVTLSCEQNLNHDAMYWYRQDPGQGLRLIYYSQIVNDFQKGDIAEGYSVSREKKESFPLTVTSAQKNPTAFYLCASSIESGGRYEQYFGPGTRLTVT.

The J gene is TRBJ1-4, the V gene TRBV15; the match to TRBD1 covers 10 bases. The CDR3 spans 13 residues. Looked up from germline, CDR1 is LNHNV and CDR2 is YYDKDF (reference sequence). V trimming: 6 bases; J trimming: 6 bases; junction bases outside the gene matches: 1. CDR3 sequence: CATRGQGDEKLFF. The DNA of the CDR3 is TGTGCCACCAGAGGACAGGGGGATGAAAAACTGTTTTTT.

The chain's CDR3 is CASSVQGNGYTF. The CDR3 DNA reads TGCGCCAGCAGCGTACAGGGGAATGGCTACACCTTC. The chain joins TRBV5-1 to TRBJ1-2; 7 bases are a match to TRBD1. The CDR3 totals 12 residues. With 4 bases clipped from V and 6 bases from J, the junction kept 3 bases outside the gene matches. Germline CDR1 SGHRS, CDR2 YFSETQ. Based on the CDR3 plus reference TRBV5-1 and TRBJ1-2, the full variable domain is KAGVTQTPRYLIKTRGQQVTLSCSPISGHRSVSWYQQTPGQGLQFLFEYFSETQRNKGNFPGRFSGRQFSNSRSEMNVSTLELGDSALYLCASSVQGNGYTFGSGTRLTVV.

The chain joins TRBV30 to TRBJ1-2; 7 nucleotides match TRBD1. This CDR3 comprises 13 residues. Germline CDR1 GTSNPN, CDR2 SVGIG (reference sequence). V lost 4 bases to trimming and J lost 8 bases; unmatched junction nucleotides: 10. The CDR3 nucleotides read TGTGCCTGGACCCAGGGGGGCCCCCAAGGCTACACCTTC. It specifies CAWTQGGPQGYTF.

The chain combines TRBV13 with TRBJ2-3, with 8 nucleotides matching TRBD2. Germline-derived CDR1 and CDR2 are PRHDT and FYEKMQ (reference sequence). The CDR3 covers 19 residues. Trimming took 1 base from V and 0 from J; bases not matched to a gene: 12. DNA of the CDR3: TGTGCCAGCAGCTTAGACTGGACTAGCAAGGCCGGGAGCACAGATACGCAGTATTTT. It encodes CASSLDWTSKAGSTDTQYF. The full variable domain, in which reference TRBV13 and TRBJ2-3 provide the parts outside the CDR3, is AAGVIQSPRHLIKEKRETATLKCYPIPRHDTVYWYQQGPGQDPQFLISFYEKMQSDKGSIPDRFSAQQFSDYHSELNMSSLELGDSALYFCASSLDWTSKAGSTDTQYFGPGTRLTVL.

The genes are TRBV7-3 and TRBJ2-1; 9 nucleotides agree with TRBD2. J lost 8 bases, V lost 6 bases, and 20 bases had no gene match. Germline CDR1 SGHTA, CDR2 FQGTGA. CDR3 length: 18 residues. CDR3: CASRPAGAGGPNSDEQFF. DNA of the CDR3: TGTGCCAGCAGGCCGGCTGGGGCGGGAGGGCCTAATTCAGATGAGCAGTTCTTC.

The rearrangement links TRBV5-1 to TRBJ1-1, with D perhaps matching TRBD1 (5 bases). The CDR3 is made up of 14 amino acids. The germline V and J ends were trimmed by 3 bases and 2 bases, with 11 bases remaining between them. CDR1 SGHRS and CDR2 YFSETQ come from the germline V gene. The DNA for the CDR3 is TGCGCCAGCAGCTCGGGAGGGGAAAACACTGAAGCTTTCTTT. Protein product: CASSSGGENTEAFF.

The chain links TRBV5-4 to TRBJ2-2; 9 bases line up with TRBD1. Trimming cost V 4 bases and J 3 bases; bases outside gene matches: 10. Germline V gives CDR1 SGHNT, CDR2 YYREEE (reference sequence). The CDR3 is made up of 17 amino acids. The CDR3 DNA reads as TGTGCCAGCAGCCCTGGTGGACAGGGGCCCCACACCGGGGAGCTGTTTTTT. It specifies CASSPGGQGPHTGELFF. Full variable domain (missing parts from reference TRBV5-4 and TRBJ2-2): ETGVTQSPTHLIKTRGQQVTLRCSSQSGHNTVSWYQQALGQGPQFIFQYYREEENGRGNFPPRFSGLQFPNYSSELNVNALELDDSALYLCASSPGGQGPHTGELFFGEGSRLTVL.

This chain connects TRBV19 to TRBJ1-5; possible D gene TRBD1, 5 bases. The CDR3 is 12 amino acids. Trimming cost V 5 bases and J 7 bases, with 9 bases left between them. Germline values: CDR1 LNHDA, CDR2 SQIVND (reference sequence). Here the CDR3 DNA reads TGTGCCAGTAGTCTCCAGGGACAGCCCCAGCATTTT. This translates into CASSLQGQPQHF. Full variable domain (remainder filled in from reference TRBV19 and TRBJ1-5): DGGITQSPKYLFRKEGQNVTLSCEQNLNHDAMYWYRQDPGQGLRLIYYSQIVNDFQKGDIAEGYSVSREKKESFPLTVTSAQKNPTAFYLCASSLQGQPQHFGDGTRLSIL.

This clone was detected only once. The rearrangement joins TRBV7-9 to TRBJ1-1, with 8 bases aligning to TRBD1. V dropped 0 bases and J dropped 2; count of bases not matched to a gene: 11. This CDR3 is built from 18 residues. Germline lookup yields CDR1 SEHNR and CDR2 FQNEAQ (reference sequence). The CDR3 loop is CASSLAWTGKFDNTEAFF. The CDR3 nucleotides read TGTGCCAGCAGCTTAGCTTGGACAGGGAAATTCGACAACACTGAAGCTTTCTTT.

The chain couples TRBV5-1 to TRBJ2-2; D is uncertain. This CDR3 is built from 15 residues. The germline V gene has CDR1 SGHRS and CDR2 YFSETQ. Trimming left V 4 bases short and J 3 bases short, with 13 bases between. The CDR3 bases are TGCGCCAGCAGCCGTGGCGGAGTGGACACCGGGGAGCTGTTTTTT. Protein product: CASSRGGVDTGELFF.

V usage is TRBV6-5 and J usage is TRBJ2-3; D perhaps matches TRBD2 (6 bases). V shed 5 bases and J shed 6 bases, with 15 bases lying between them. This CDR3 spans 14 amino acids. Germline CDR1 is MNHEY and CDR2 is SVGAGI. The CDR3 here is CASSPLGEADTQYF. The CDR3 bases are TGTGCCAGCAGTCCCTTAGGGGAGGCTGATACGCAGTATTTT.

This chain links TRBV2 with TRBJ2-1, with TRBD2 identical over 12 bases. J gave up 7 bases and V 7 bases, and 5 bases lay outside the gene matches. Germline CDR1 is SNHLY and CDR2 is FYNNEI. The CDR3 is 14 residues long. This chain's CDR3 is CASTSGRASNEQFF. CDR3 bases: TGTGCCAGCACTAGCGGGAGGGCCTCGAATGAGCAGTTCTTC. The full variable domain, rest sourced from reference TRBV2 and TRBJ2-1, is EPEVTQTPSHQVTQMGQEVILRCVPISNHLYFYWYRQILGQKVEFLVSFYNNEISEKSEIFDDQFSVERPDGSNFTLKIRSTKLEDSAMYFCASTSGRASNEQFFGPGTRLTVL.

This clone was seen only once. V and J are TRBV6-1 and TRBJ1-5; TRBD1 matches at 7 bases. V trimming: 2 bases; J trimming: 1 base; junction bases outside the gene matches: 2. The CDR3 runs to 15 residues. CDR1 is MNHNS and CDR2 is SASEGT in the germline V gene. The CDR3 is CASSEQGVSNQPQHF. Written as DNA, the CDR3 is TGTGCCAGCAGTGAACAGGGGGTCAGCAATCAGCCCCAGCATTTT.

The rearrangement joins TRBV2 to TRBJ1-5; D is unclear. The CDR3 consists of 14 residues. Between the trimmed V and J ends, which lost 8 bases and 1 base, there was a span of 12 bases. The germline V gene has CDR1 SNHLY and CDR2 FYNNEI. This CDR3 reads CASGAYQSNQPQHF. The CDR3 bases are TGTGCCAGCGGAGCGTATCAAAGCAATCAGCCCCAGCATTTT.

The genes are TRBV29-1 and TRBJ2-2; TRBD1 aligns across 7 bases. The V gene's germline CDR1 is SQVTM and CDR2 ANQGSEA. The CDR3 has 14 residues. The trim removed 4 bases at V and 2 bases at J, leaving 4 bases unmatched. CDR3 bases: TGCAGCGTTGCCGACAGGGTAAACACCGGGGAGCTGTTTTTT. This sequence encodes CSVADRVNTGELFF.

The chain links TRBV5-4 to TRBJ1-2; 7 positions agree with TRBD1. CDR1 and CDR2 from the germline V gene are SGHNT and YYREEE (reference sequence). This CDR3 has 13 amino acids. After removal of 9 bases from V and 5 bases from J, the junction contained 10 bases not matched to a gene. CDR3 residues: CATRDRLFYGYTF. The CDR3 region has the DNA TGTGCCACCCGGGACAGACTATTTTATGGCTACACCTTC.

This clone was picked up one time. This chain links TRBV19 with TRBJ2-1, with 12 bases aligning to TRBD2. This CDR3 is built from 15 residues. The junction had 8 bases not matched to a gene; V was cut back by 6 bases and J by 8 bases. Germline V lookup: CDR1 LNHDA, CDR2 SQIVND (reference sequence). The CDR3 region is CASSLRLAGEDEQFF. CDR3 nucleotides: TGTGCCAGTAGCCTAAGACTAGCGGGAGAGGATGAGCAGTTCTTC.

The chain has TRBV3-1 (or the pseudogene TRBV3-2) and TRBJ2-7; D perhaps matches TRBD1 (5 bases). Trimming shortened V by 4 bases and J by 1 base, and 11 bases separated the two germline ends. Germline V CDR1 and CDR2: LGHDT, YNNKEL (reference sequence). The CDR3 contains 14 residues. The CDR3 sequence is CASSLLDRSYEQYF. The CDR3 DNA reads TGTGCCAGCAGCCTTCTTGACAGATCCTACGAGCAGTACTTC.